This T cell receptor (beta chain) was profiled in a study of blood T cell repertoires in COVID-19 (dated by TCRdb to about 2020). Notes on the research overall: Samples covering the acute and convalescent phases of COVID-19 were provided by collaborators in the United States, Italy and Spain. The prospective study material was composed of cDNA or gDNA derived from T cells, B-cell-depleted T cells, or PBMCs. The dataset comprised deeply sampled blood TCRbeta repertoires from subjects exposed to, actively infected with, or recovered from COVID-19. A freely available public database, intended as a resource for researchers studying the immune response to SARS-CoV-2, is where the repertoires were released. Samples came from the ongoing ImmuneRACE study (first 160 participants) plus 1,254 subjects from 6 global collaborators. The sample metadata nearly always contained a de-identified subject ID, COVID-19 status, age in years and sex. Where available, HLA class I and class II types were obtained from metadata supplied by the sample provider rather than from assay-based typing.

A remark on this clone: No cognate antigen has been identified for it. Base qualities are not provided; no much larger clone lies one nucleotide away.

From its cysteine to its phenylalanine, the CDR3 spans 15 amino acids. Of all the DNA, just the CDR3 is kept, 45 bases in frame from base 1. V loses 4 bases of germline sequence and J loses 3 bases, and the interval between the two ends is 12 bases. CDR1 and CDR2 were assigned from the germline V gene (reference sequence) as WNHNN and SYGVQD. In Seattle, one collaborating source enrolled patients while the infection was active and tracked those patients longitudinally over the course of disease. Each collaborating institution followed its own protocols to collect whole blood in K2EDTA tubes. For TCRbeta analysis, collaborators shipped samples as frozen whole blood, isolated PBMCs, or DNA extracted from either of those sample types. TCRbeta CDR3 regions were amplified from genomic DNA using the immunoSEQ Assay, a bias-controlled multiplex PCR. The study's own analysis went as follows. The number of nucleated cells in each sample was estimated by amplification of reference gene primers within the assay. To quantify the absolute abundance of each unique TCRbeta CDR3 rearrangement, sequence reads were collapsed and filtered. For each sample, productive Simpson clonality was calculated as the square root of Simpson's diversity index across productive rearrangements. The immuneACCESS repertoire file appears here via TCRdb, limited to in-frame rearrangements. These files lack a portion of the clones; in checked studies, under half of the deficit traces to unresolved V genes, and the cause of the others is not known. V and J calls and clone size are those listed in that table; D and trimming were worked out from the DNA. This sample lists around 370,000 clones; about nine tenths were detected once. Jointly, the top ten make up 6% to 8% of the sample.

What the work shows at the level of the full study, not this receptor alone: Clinical and demographic metadata were provided uncurated, with the amount varying by source and participant.

The sample was peripheral blood. The chain couples TRBV10-1 to TRBJ2-2, with no confidently assigned D gene. The source of this sequence is a woman aged 70-85 years with COVID-19, enrolled during active disease. The CDR3 region reads CASSALIRDTGELFF. The DNA is TGCGCCAGCAGTGCATTGATCCGGGACACCGGGGAGCTGTTTTTT.